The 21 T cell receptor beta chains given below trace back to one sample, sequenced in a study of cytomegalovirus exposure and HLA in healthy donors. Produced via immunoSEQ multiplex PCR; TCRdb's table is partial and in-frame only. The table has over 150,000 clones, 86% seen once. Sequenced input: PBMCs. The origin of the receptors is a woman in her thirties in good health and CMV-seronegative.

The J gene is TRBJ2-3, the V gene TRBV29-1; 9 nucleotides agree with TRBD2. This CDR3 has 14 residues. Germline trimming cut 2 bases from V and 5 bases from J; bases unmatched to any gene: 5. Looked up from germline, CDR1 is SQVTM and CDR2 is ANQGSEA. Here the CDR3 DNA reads TGCAGCGTTGAAATAGCGGGAGTTGAAGATACGCAGTATTTT. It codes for CSVEIAGVEDTQYF.

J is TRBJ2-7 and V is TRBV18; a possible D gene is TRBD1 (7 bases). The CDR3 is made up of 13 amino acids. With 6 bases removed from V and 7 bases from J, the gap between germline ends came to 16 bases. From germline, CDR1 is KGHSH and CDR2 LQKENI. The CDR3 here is CASSGRGVGEQYF. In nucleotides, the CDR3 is TGTGCCAGCTCGGGCAGGGGGGTAGGAGAGCAGTACTTC.

CDR3 in amino acids: CASKVRGGGGTEAFF. In DNA, the CDR3 is TGTGCCAGTAAAGTTCGGGGGGGCGGTGGCACTGAAGCTTTCTTT. This chain joins TRBV19 and TRBJ1-1; D perhaps matches TRBD1 (6 bases). The CDR3 runs 15 residues. CDR1 LNHDA and CDR2 SQIVND come from the germline V gene (reference sequence). Trimming removed 7 bases from V and 4 bases from J, with 19 bases in between.

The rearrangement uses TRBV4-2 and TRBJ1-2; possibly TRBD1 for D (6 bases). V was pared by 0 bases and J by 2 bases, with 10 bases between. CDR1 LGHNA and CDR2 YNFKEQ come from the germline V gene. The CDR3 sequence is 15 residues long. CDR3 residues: CASSQDPQGNYGYTF. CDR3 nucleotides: TGTGCCAGCAGCCAAGATCCTCAGGGGAACTATGGCTACACCTTC.

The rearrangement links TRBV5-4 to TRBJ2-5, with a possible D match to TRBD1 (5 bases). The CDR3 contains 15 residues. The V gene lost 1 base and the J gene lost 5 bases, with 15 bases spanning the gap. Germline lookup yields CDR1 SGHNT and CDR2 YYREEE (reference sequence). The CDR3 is CASSLSSLGRETQYF. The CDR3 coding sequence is TGTGCCAGCAGCTTGTCGTCTCTGGGGCGTGAGACCCAGTACTTC.

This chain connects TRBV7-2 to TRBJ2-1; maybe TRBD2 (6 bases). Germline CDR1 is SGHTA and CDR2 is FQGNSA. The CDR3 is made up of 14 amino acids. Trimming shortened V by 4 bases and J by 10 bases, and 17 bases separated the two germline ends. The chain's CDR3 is CASSSTRTAVEQFF. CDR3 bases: TGTGCCAGCAGCTCGACTAGGACCGCCGTGGAGCAGTTCTTC.

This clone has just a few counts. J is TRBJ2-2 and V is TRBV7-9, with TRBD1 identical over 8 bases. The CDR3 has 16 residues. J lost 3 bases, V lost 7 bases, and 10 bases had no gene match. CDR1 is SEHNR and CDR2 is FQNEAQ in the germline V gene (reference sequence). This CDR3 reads CASNTGQGLDTGELFF. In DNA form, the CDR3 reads TGTGCCAGCAACACAGGACAGGGCTTGGACACCGGGGAGCTGTTTTTT.

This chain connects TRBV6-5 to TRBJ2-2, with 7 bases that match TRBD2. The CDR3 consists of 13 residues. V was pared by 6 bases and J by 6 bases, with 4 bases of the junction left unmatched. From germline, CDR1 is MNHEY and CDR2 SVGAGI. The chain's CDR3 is CASSQTSAGELFF. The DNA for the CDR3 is TGTGCCAGCAGCCAAACTAGCGCCGGGGAGCTGTTTTTT.

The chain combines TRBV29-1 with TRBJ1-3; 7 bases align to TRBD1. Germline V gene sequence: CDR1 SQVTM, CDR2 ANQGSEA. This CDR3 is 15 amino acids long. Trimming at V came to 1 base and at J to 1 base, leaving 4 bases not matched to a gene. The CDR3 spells CSVEGDRNSGNTIYF. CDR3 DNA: TGCAGCGTTGAAGGGGACAGAAATTCTGGAAACACCATATATTTT.

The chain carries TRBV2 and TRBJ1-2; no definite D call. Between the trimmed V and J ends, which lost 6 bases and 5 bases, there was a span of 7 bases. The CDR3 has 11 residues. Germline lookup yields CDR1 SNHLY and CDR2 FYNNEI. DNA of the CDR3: TGTGCCAGCAGCCAGTATTATGGCTACACCTTC. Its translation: CASSQYYGYTF.

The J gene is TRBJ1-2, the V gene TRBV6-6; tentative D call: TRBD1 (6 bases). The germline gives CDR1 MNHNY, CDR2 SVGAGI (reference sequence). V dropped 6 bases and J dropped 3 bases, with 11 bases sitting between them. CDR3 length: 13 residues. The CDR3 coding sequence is TGTGCCAGCAGATCGGACAGTGACTATGGCTACACCTTC. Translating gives CASRSDSDYGYTF.

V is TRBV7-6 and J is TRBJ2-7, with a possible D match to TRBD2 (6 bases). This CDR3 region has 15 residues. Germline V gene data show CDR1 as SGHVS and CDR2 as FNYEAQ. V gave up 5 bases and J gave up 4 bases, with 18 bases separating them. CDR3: CASSVELGGFYEQYF. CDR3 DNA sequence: TGTGCCAGCAGCGTCGAACTAGGAGGGTTTTACGAGCAGTACTTC.

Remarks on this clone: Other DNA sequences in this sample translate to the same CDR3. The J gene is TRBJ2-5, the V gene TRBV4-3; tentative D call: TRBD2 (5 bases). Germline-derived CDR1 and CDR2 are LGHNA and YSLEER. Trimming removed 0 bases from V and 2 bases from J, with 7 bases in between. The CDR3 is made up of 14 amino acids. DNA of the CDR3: TGCGCCAGCAGCCAAGAAGGGAGACAAGAGACCCAGTACTTC. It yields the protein CASSQEGRQETQYF.

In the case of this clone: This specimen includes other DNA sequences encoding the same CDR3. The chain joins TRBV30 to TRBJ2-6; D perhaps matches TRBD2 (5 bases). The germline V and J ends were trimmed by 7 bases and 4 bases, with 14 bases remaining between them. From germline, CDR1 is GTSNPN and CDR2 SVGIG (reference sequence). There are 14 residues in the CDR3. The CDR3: CAFAREAGANVLTF. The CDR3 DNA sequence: TGTGCCTTCGCGAGGGAAGCCGGGGCCAACGTCCTGACTTTC. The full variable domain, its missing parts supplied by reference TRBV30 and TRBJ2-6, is SQTIHQWPATLVQPVGSPLSLECTVEGTSNPNLYWYRQAAGRGLQLLFYSVGIGQISSEVPQNLSASRPQDRQFILSSKKLLLSDSGFYLCAFAREAGANVLTFGAGSRLTVL.

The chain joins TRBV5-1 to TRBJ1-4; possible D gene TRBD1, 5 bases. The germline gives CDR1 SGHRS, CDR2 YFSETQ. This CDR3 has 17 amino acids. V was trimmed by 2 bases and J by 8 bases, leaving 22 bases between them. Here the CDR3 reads CASSFRDGGSLGEKLFF. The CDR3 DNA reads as TGCGCCAGCAGCTTCCGGGACGGCGGCAGTTTAGGAGAAAAACTGTTTTTT.

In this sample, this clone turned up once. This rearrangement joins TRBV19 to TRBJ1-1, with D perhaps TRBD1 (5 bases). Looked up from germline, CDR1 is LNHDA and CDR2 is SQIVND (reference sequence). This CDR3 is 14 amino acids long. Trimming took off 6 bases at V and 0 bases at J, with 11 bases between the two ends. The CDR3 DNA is TGTGCCAGTAGGCCAACAGGAGTGAACACTGAAGCTTTCTTT. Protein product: CASRPTGVNTEAFF. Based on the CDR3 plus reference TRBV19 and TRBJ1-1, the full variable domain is DGGITQSPKYLFRKEGQNVTLSCEQNLNHDAMYWYRQDPGQGLRLIYYSQIVNDFQKGDIAEGYSVSREKKESFPLTVTSAQKNPTAFYLCASRPTGVNTEAFFGQGTRLTVV.

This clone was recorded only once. The CDR3 loop is CASSNLRQGSYEQYF. The CDR3 bases are TGTGCCAGTAGTAACCTCCGACAGGGGTCCTACGAGCAGTACTTC. The chain couples TRBV19 to TRBJ2-7; 8 nucleotides agree with TRBD1. V shed 4 bases and J 1 base; nucleotides not matched to a gene: 6. Per the germline V gene, CDR1 is LNHDA and CDR2 is SQIVND (reference sequence). The CDR3 has 15 residues.

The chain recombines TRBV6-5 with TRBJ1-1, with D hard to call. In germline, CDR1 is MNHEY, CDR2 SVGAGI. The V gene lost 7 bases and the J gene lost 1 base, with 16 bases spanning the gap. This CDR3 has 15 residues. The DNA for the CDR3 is TGTGCCAGCATATCTCAAGAAAAGGGGAACACTGAAGCTTTCTTT. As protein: CASISQEKGNTEAFF.

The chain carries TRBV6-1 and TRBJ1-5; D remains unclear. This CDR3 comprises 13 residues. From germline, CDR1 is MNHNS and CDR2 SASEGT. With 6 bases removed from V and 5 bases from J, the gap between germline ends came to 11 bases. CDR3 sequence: CASSRGEDQPQHF. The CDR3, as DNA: TGTGCCAGCAGCCGAGGAGAGGATCAGCCCCAGCATTTT.

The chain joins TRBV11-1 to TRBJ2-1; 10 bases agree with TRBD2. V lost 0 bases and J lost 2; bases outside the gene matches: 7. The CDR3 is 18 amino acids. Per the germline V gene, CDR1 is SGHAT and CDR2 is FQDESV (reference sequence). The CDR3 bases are TGTGCCAGCAGCTTAGCGGACCGGCTAGCGGGAGCCTACAATGAGCAGTTCTTC. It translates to CASSLADRLAGAYNEQFF.

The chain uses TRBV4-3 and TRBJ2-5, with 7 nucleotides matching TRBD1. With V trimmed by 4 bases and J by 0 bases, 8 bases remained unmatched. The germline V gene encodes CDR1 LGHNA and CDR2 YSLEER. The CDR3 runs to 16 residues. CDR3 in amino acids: CASSRRQGQYQETQYF. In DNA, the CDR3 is TGCGCCAGCAGCCGGCGACAGGGCCAGTACCAAGAGACCCAGTACTTC.